This T cell receptor (beta chain) derives from a study of shared clonotypes between healthy human individuals. Overall study context: Per donor, three plates held CD4 naive cells, three held CD4 memory, two held CD8 naive and one held CD8 memory.

The study separated CD4+ cells into CD45RA+ naive and CD45RA-negative memory subsets. Assay used: immunoSEQ multiplex PCR; TCRdb lists only in-frame clones, some missing. The sample has 850,000 to 1,200,000 clones; about 75% are singletons. This clone appeared once. Its antigen remains unknown. Other DNA sequences in the same sample also yield this CDR3. Overall study results and limits: The sole specimen, blood, was sampled, and tissue repertoires likely differ.

Deletions cut 1 base from V and 5 bases from J, with 8 bases between. CDR3 length: 13 amino acids. Germline values: CDR1 SGHAT, CDR2 FQNNGV. Sequenced sample: memory CD4+ T cells sorted from blood. Subset of the sample: CD45RA-negative fraction. The rearrangement uses TRBV11-2 and TRBJ1-2; D is unresolved. This clonotype was obtained from a man between 18 and 29 years old in good health. CDR3 in DNA: TGTGCCAGCAGCTTAGCCCCCGCTTATGGCTACACCTTC. This sequence encodes CASSLAPAYGYTF.